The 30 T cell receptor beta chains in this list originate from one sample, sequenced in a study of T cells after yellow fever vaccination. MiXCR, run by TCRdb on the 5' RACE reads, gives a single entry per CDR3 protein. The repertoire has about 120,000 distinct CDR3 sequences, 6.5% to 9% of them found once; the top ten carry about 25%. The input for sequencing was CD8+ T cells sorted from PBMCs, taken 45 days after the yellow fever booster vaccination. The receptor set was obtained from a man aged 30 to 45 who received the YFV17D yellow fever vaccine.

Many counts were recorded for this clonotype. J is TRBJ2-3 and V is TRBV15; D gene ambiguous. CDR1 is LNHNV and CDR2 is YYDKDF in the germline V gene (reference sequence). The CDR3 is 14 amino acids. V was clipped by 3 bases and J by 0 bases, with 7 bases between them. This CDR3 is CATSSYDSTDTQYF. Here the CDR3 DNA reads TGTGCCACCAGCAGTTACGACAGCACAGATACGCAGTATTTT.

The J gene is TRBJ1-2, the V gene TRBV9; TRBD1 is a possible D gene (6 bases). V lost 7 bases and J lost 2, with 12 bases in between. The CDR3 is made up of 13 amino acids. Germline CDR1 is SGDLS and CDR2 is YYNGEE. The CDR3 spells CASQGPPNYGYTF. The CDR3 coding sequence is TGTGCCAGCCAGGGGCCTCCAAACTATGGCTACACCTTC.

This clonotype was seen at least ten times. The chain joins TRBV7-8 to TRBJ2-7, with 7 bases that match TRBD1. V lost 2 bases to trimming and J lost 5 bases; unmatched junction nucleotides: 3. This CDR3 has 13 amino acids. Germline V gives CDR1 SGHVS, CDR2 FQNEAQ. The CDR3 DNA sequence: TGTGCCAGCAGCTTATGGCAGGGGGACGAGCAGTACTTC. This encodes CASSLWQGDEQYF.

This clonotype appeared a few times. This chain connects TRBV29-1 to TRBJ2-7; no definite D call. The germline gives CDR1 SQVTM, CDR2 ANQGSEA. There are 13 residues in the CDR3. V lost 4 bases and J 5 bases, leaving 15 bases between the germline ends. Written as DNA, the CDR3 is TGCAGCGTTGGAGAAGCGACCAGAAACGAGCAGTACTTC. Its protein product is CSVGEATRNEQYF.

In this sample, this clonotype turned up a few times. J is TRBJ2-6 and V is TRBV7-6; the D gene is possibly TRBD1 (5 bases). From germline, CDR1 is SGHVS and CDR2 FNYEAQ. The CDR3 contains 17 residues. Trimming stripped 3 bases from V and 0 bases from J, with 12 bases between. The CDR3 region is CASSFPNQGSGANVLTF. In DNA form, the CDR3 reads TGTGCCAGCAGCTTTCCCAACCAGGGCTCTGGGGCCAACGTCCTGACTTTC.

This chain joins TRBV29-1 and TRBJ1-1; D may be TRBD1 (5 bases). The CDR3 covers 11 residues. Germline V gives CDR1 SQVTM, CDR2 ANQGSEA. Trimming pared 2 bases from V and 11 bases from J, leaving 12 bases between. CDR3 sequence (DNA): TGCAGCGTTGAACCTGGACAAAGTGCTTTCTTT. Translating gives CSVEPGQSAFF.

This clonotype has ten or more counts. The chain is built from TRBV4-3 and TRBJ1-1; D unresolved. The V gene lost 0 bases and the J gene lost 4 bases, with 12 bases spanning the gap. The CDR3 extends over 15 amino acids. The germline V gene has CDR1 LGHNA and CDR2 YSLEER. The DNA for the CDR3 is TGCGCCAGCAGCCAAGAAGGTCACTCGAGCACTGAAGCTTTCTTT. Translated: CASSQEGHSSTEAFF.

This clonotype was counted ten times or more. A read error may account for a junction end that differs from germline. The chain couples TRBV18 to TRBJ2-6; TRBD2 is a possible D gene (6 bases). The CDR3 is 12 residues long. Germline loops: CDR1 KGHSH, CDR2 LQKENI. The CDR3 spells CASSRGDNVLTF. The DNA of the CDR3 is TGTGCCAGCTCACGGGGGGACAACGTCCTGACTTTC.

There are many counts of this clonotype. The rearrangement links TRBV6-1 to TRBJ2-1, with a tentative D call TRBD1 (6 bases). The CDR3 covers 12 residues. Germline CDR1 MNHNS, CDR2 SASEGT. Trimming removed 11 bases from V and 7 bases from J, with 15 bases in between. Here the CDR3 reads CAGDTQGNEQFF. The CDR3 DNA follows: TGTGCCGGGGACACGCAAGGGAATGAGCAGTTCTTC.

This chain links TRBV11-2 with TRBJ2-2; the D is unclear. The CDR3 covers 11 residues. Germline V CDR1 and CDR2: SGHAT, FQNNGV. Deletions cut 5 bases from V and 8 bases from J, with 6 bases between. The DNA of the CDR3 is TGTGCCAGCAGCCCAAGAGGGGAGCTGTTTTTT. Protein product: CASSPRGELFF.

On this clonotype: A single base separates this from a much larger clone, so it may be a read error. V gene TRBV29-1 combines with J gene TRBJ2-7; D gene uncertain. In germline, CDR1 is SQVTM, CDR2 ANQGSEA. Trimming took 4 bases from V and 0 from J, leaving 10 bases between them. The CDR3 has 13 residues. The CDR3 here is CSVVQKSSYEQYF. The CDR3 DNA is TGCAGCGTTGTCCAAAAGAGCTCCTACGAGCAGTACTTC.

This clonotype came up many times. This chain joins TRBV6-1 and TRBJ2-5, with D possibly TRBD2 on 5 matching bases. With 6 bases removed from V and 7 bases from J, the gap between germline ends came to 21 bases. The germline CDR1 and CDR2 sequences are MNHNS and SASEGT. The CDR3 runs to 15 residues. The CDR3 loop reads CASRLRELEMVTQYF. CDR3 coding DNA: TGTGCCAGCAGGCTCCGTGAACTAGAGATGGTGACCCAGTACTTC.

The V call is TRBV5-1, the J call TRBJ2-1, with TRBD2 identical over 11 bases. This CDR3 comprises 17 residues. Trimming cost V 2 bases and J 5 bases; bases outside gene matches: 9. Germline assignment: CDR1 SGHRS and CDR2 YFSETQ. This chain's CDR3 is CASSFGTSGRGDNEQFF. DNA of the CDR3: TGCGCCAGCAGCTTTGGGACTAGCGGCCGCGGGGACAATGAGCAGTTCTTC.

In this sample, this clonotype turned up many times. This chain's CDR3 is CASSFETDRGAEAFF. CDR3 nucleotides: TGTGCCAGCAGTTTCGAGACGGACAGGGGCGCTGAAGCTTTCTTT. The chain couples TRBV6-6 to TRBJ1-1; 9 bases are a match to TRBD1. The CDR3 is 15 residues long. V was clipped by 4 bases and J by 6 bases; unmatched bases: 9. Germline loops: CDR1 MNHNY, CDR2 SVGAGI (reference sequence).

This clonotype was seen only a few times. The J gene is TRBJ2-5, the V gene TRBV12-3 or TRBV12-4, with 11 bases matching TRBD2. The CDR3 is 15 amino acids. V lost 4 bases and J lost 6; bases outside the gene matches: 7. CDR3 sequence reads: CASSSPSGRLQTQYF. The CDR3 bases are TGTGCCAGCAGTTCCCCTAGCGGGAGGCTACAGACCCAGTACTTC.

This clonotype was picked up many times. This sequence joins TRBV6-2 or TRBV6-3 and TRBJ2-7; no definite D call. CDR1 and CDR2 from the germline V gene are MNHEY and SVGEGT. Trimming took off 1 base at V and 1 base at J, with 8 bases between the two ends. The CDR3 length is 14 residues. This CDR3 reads CASSYFGSSYEQYF. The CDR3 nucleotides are TGTGCCAGCAGTTACTTCGGTTCGTCCTACGAGCAGTACTTC.

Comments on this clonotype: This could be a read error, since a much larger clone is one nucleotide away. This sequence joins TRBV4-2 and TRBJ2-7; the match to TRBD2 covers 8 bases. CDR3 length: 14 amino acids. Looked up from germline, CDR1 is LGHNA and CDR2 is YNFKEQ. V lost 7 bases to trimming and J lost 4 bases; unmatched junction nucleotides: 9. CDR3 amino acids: CASTPELAAYEQYF. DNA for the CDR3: TGTGCCAGCACCCCGGAACTAGCGGCTTACGAGCAGTACTTC.

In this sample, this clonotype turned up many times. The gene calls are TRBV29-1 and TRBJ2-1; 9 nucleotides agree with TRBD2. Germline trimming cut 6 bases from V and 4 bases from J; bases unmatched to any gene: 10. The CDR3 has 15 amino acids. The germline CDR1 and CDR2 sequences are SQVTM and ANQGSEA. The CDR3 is CSVGGLAGRYNEQFF. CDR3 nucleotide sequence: TGCAGCGTGGGTGGGCTAGCGGGACGATACAATGAGCAGTTCTTC.

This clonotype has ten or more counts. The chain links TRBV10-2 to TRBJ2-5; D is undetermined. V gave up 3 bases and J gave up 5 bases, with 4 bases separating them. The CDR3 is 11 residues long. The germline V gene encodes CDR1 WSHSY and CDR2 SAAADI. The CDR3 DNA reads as TGCGCCAGCAGTGATTTCGAGACCCAGTACTTC. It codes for CASSDFETQYF.

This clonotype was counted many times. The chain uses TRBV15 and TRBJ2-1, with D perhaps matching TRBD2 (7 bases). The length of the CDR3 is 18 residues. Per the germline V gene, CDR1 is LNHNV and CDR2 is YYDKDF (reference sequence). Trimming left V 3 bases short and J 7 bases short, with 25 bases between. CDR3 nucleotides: TGTGCCACCAGCAGCCCCTTGGGGGCGGGAGTGGAAGAAAATGAGCAGTTCTTC. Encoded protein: CATSSPLGAGVEENEQFF.

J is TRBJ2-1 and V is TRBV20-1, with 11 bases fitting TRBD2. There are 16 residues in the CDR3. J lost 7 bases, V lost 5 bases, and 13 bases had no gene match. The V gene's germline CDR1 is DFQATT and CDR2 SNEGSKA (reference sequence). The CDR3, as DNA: TGCAGTGCTGCCTCCACCCTAGCGGGAGGTTGGAATGAGCAGTTCTTC. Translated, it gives CSAASTLAGGWNEQFF.

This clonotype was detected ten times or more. CDR3 nucleotide sequence: TGTGCCGCTATGTGGTGGCAGGGGGCGCTTGGGGCCAACGTCCTGACTTTC. Its protein is CAAMWWQGALGANVLTF. The chain is built from TRBV12-3 or TRBV12-4 and TRBJ2-6, with 8 positions matching TRBD1. The CDR3 runs to 17 residues. The V and J ends lost 11 bases and 3 bases, in that order; junction bases with no gene match: 15.

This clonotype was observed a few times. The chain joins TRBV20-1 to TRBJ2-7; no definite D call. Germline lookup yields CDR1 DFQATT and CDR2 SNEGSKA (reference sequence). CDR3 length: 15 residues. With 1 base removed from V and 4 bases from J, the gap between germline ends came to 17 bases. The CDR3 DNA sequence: TGCAGTGCTAGAGGATGGGTCGGCAGAGATTACGAGCAGTACTTC. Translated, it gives CSARGWVGRDYEQYF.

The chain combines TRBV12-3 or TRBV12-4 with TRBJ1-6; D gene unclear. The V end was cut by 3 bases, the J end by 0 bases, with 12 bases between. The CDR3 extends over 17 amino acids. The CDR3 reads CASSFLADSSYNSPLHF. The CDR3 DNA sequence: TGTGCCAGCAGTTTTTTGGCCGATAGCTCCTATAATTCACCCCTCCACTTT.

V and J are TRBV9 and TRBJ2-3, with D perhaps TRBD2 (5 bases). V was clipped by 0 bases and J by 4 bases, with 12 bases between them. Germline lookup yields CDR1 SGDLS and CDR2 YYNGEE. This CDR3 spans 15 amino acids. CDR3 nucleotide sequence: TGTGCCAGCAGCGTAGATAGGACTTTACCAGATACGCAGTATTTT. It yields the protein CASSVDRTLPDTQYF.

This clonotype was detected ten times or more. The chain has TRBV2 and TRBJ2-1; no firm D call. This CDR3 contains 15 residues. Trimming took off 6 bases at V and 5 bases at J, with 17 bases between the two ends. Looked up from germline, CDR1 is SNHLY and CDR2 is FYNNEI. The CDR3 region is CASSYTILGNNEQFF. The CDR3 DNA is TGTGCCAGCAGCTATACAATATTGGGGAACAATGAGCAGTTCTTC.

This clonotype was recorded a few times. The CDR3 DNA follows: TGTGCCAGCAGCGACGGACAGGCCTATGGCTACACCTTC. Translating it yields CASSDGQAYGYTF. This rearrangement joins TRBV9 to TRBJ1-2, with 7 nucleotides matching TRBD1. The CDR3 has 13 amino acids. Germline CDR1 reads SGDLS; CDR2 reads YYNGEE. V gave up 3 bases and J gave up 4 bases; unmatched junction bases: 3.

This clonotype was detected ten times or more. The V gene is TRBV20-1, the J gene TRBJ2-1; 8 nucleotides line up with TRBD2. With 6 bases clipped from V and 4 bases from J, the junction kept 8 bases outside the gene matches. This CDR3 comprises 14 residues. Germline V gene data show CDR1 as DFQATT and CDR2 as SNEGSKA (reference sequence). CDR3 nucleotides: TGCAGTGCCCTTAGCGGGGAGATATACAATGAGCAGTTCTTC. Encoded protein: CSALSGEIYNEQFF.

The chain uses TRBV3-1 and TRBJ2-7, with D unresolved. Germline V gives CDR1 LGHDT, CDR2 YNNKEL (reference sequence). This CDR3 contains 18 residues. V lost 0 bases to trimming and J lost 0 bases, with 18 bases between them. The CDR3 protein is CASSQEVSRNGSSYEQYF. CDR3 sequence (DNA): TGTGCCAGCAGCCAAGAAGTTTCCAGAAATGGGTCCTCCTACGAGCAGTACTTC.

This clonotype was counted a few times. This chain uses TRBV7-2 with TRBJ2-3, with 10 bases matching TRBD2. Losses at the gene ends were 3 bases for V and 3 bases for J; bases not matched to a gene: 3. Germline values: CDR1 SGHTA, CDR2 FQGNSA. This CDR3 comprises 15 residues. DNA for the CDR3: TGTGCCAGCAGCTTTACTAGCGGGACGACAGATACGCAGTATTTT. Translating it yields CASSFTSGTTDTQYF. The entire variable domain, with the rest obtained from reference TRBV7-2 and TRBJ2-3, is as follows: GAGVSQSPSNKVTEKGKDVELRCDPISGHTALYWYRQSLGQGLEFLIYFQGNSAPDKSGLPSDRFSAERTGGSVSTLTIQRTQQEDSAVYLCASSFTSGTTDTQYFGPGTRLTVL.